These 13 T cell receptor beta chains originate from one sample sequenced in a study of CD8 T cells in ankylosing spondylitis (dated by TCRdb to 2016 to 2017). Here is what the overall study found, with its caveats: A TCR beta motif of fewer than 10 highly homologous amino acid variants appeared characteristic of blood from ankylosing spondylitis patients.

The method was 5' RACE. TCRdb shows the sequencer as Illumina HiSeq 2500. In-frame beta chains were kept once TCRdb had trimmed the public reads at Q25 with fastp and called clones with MiXCR. All rows with the same CDR3 protein become a single entry with the most common DNA and genes. For this sample there are hundreds of thousands of distinct CDR3 sequences; more than 9.5% appear just once. The top ten clonotypes cover over 6.5% of the sample. Their target antigens are unknown. Input material: blood, either unsorted or a sorted T cell fraction (not recorded which). These receptors came from a male donor with ankylosing spondylitis.

The rearrangement links TRBV6-6 to TRBJ2-5; D gene uncertain. Looked up from germline, CDR1 is MNHNY and CDR2 is SVGAGI (reference sequence). V was cut by 2 bases and J by 5 bases, with 9 bases left in between. CDR3 length: 13 residues. The chain's CDR3 is CASSYGSAETQYF. CDR3 DNA sequence: TGTGCCAGCAGTTACGGATCCGCCGAGACCCAGTACTTC.

The chain employs TRBV7-8 and TRBJ2-7; D is undetermined. Per germline, CDR1 SGHVS and CDR2 FQNEAQ. Trimming pared 0 bases from V and 4 bases from J, leaving 7 bases between. The CDR3 spans 13 residues. The CDR3 nucleotides are TGTGCCAGCAGCTTAGCCCCAGGATACGAGCAGTACGTC. Protein: CASSLAPGYEQYV.

This clonotype was detected a few times. The chain has TRBV20-1 and TRBJ2-7; D gene uncertain. Trimming cost V 4 bases and J 4 bases, with 14 bases left between them. The CDR3 covers 13 residues. CDR1 is DFQATT, CDR2 SNEGSKA, per germline (reference sequence). The CDR3 sequence: CSATGRLAYEQYF. CDR3 bases: TGCAGTGCTACCGGACGTCTCGCTTACGAGCAGTACTTC.

This clonotype was counted many times. This rearrangement joins TRBV2 to TRBJ2-5; 7 bases line up with TRBD2. The V segment lost 8 bases and the J segment 2 bases; nucleotides outside the gene matches: 8. This CDR3 contains 14 residues. In germline, CDR1 is SNHLY, CDR2 FYNNEI. CDR3 DNA: TGTGCCAGCTGGGGAGCGGGACCTCAAGAGACCCAGTACTTC. This gives the protein CASWGAGPQETQYF.

The rearrangement uses TRBV11-2 and TRBJ1-2; TRBD1 is a possible D gene (5 bases). The V end was cut by 3 bases, the J end by 8 bases, with 22 bases between. The CDR3 is 16 amino acids. Germline CDR1 SGHAT, CDR2 FQNNGV. CDR3 DNA sequence: TGTGCCAGCAGCTTTACAACCGGGACGGGTGGTTCGGGCTACACCTTC. Translating gives CASSFTTGTGGSGYTF. Full variable domain (outside the CDR3, taken from reference TRBV11-2 and TRBJ1-2): EAGVAQSPRYKIIEKRQSVAFWCNPISGHATLYWYQQILGQGPKLLIQFQNNGVVDDSQLPKDRFSAERLKGVDSTLKIQPAKLEDSAVYLCASSFTTGTGGSGYTFGSGTRLTVV.

This clonotype was counted at least ten times. The V gene is TRBV10-3, the J gene TRBJ1-6; D gene ambiguous. The CDR3 contains 14 residues. Germline CDR1 ENHRY, CDR2 SYGVKD. Trimming stripped 8 bases from V and 0 bases from J, with 8 bases between. The CDR3 sequence: CAISASSYNSPLHF. Here the CDR3 DNA reads TGTGCCATCTCCGCGAGCTCCTATAATTCACCCCTCCACTTT.

V and J are TRBV11-2 and TRBJ1-1; D is perhaps TRBD1 (5 bases). The germline V and J ends were trimmed by 3 bases and 3 bases, with 20 bases remaining between them. CDR3 length: 17 amino acids. Germline CDR1 is SGHAT and CDR2 is FQNNGV. The CDR3 loop reads CASSLRGAIMADTEAFF. In DNA form, the CDR3 reads TGTGCCAGCAGCTTGAGAGGGGCCATCATGGCGGACACTGAAGCTTTCTTT.

This clonotype was recorded many times. V usage is TRBV7-9 and J usage is TRBJ2-1; TRBD2 aligns across 12 bases. V shed 5 bases and J 5 bases; nucleotides not matched to a gene: 10. CDR3 length: 17 amino acids. Germline V lookup: CDR1 SEHNR, CDR2 FQNEAQ (reference sequence). The CDR3 sequence is CASSLRLTSGRDNEQFF. The CDR3 DNA follows: TGTGCCAGCAGCCTGCGTTTGACTAGCGGGAGAGACAATGAGCAGTTCTTC.

The CDR3 loop reads CSARPTGTQETQYF. The CDR3 bases are TGCAGTGCTAGACCTACAGGGACCCAAGAGACCCAGTACTTC. The chain links TRBV20-1 to TRBJ2-5; tentatively, D is TRBD1 (6 bases). Germline V gene sequence: CDR1 DFQATT, CDR2 SNEGSKA (reference sequence). The CDR3 has 14 amino acids. V lost 2 bases, J lost 1 base, and 11 bases lay in between.

Of note for this clonotype: This CDR3 fails to terminate in the conserved phenylalanine or tryptophan, so it likely reflects a read error. The chain employs TRBV9 and TRBJ2-2, with D possibly matching TRBD2 (5 bases). The CDR3 totals 14 residues. V dropped 4 bases and J dropped 1 base, with 8 bases sitting between them. Germline V gives CDR1 SGDLS, CDR2 YYNGEE. The CDR3 reads CASSPRGNTGELFS. In nucleotides, the CDR3 is TGTGCCAGCAGCCCCCGGGGGAACACCGGGGAGCTGTTTTCT.

V usage is TRBV4-2 and J usage is TRBJ2-3; D is unresolved. Between the trimmed V and J ends, which lost 1 base and 0 bases, there was a span of 5 bases. The CDR3 is made up of 14 amino acids. Germline V gene lookup returns CDR1 LGHNA and CDR2 YNFKEQ. The CDR3 is CASSQVHSTDTQYF. The CDR3 DNA is TGTGCCAGCAGCCAAGTCCATAGCACAGATACGCAGTATTTT.

This clonotype was detected a few times. CDR3 DNA: TGTGCCAGCAGCTCTAGTGGGGAGGGGAACACTGAAGCTTTCTTT. Its translation is CASSSSGEGNTEAFF. The rearrangement joins TRBV7-8 to TRBJ1-1; no reliable D call. The CDR3 runs to 15 residues. The V end was cut by 4 bases, the J end by 1 base, with 13 bases between. CDR1 and CDR2 (germline): SGHVS, FQNEAQ.

This clonotype was counted at least ten times. The rearrangement joins TRBV4-1 to TRBJ2-1; a possible D gene is TRBD2 (5 bases). V lost 1 base to trimming and J lost 5 bases, with 9 bases between them. This CDR3 has 14 amino acids. The germline gives CDR1 MGHRA, CDR2 YSYEKL. This CDR3 reads CASSQVPGDNEQFF. CDR3 nucleotide sequence: TGCGCCAGCAGCCAAGTTCCCGGGGACAATGAGCAGTTCTTC.